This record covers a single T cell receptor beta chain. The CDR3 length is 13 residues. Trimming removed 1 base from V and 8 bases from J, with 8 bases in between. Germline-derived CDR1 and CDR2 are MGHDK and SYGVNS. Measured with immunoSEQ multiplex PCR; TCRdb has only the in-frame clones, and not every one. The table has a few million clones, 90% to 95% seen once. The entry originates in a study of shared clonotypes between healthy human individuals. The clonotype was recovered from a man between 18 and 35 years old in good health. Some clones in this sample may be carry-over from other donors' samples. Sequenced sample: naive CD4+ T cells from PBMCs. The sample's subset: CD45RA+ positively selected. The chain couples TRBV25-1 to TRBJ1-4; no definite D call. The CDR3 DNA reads TGTGCCAGCAGTGAATTTAACGGCGAAAAACTGTTTTTT. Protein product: CASSEFNGEKLFF.